This T cell receptor (beta chain) came from a study of blood T cell repertoires in COVID-19. As for the study in general: Some COVID-19 samples were acute and others convalescent; all came from the United States, Italy and Spain. Nucleic acid was either cDNA or gDNA, and it came from T cells, B-cell-depleted T cells, or PBMCs.

The germline CDR1 and CDR2 sequences are MNHEY and SVGEGT. The CDR3 spans 14 residues. V lost 5 bases, J lost 4 bases, and 14 bases lay in between. Data came from immunoSEQ multiplex PCR; TCRdb stores just in-frame clones and leaves some out. The sample records some 48,000 clones, about nine tenths being singletons. The chain combines TRBV6-2 or TRBV6-3 with TRBJ1-1; D remains unclear. The specimen was peripheral blood. This receptor was taken from a man between 70 and 80 years old with acute or convalescent COVID-19. The CDR3 here is CASSIGVGGTEAFF. The CDR3 region has the DNA TGTGCCAGCAGTATCGGGGTGGGAGGCACTGAAGCTTTCTTT.